These T cell receptor beta chains were read from a single sample in a study of CD8 T cells in Susac syndrome. TCRdb re-called the immunoSEQ multiplex PCR reads through MiXCR, storing one row per CDR3 protein. Here the sample spans 400,000 or so distinct CDR3 sequences, about 85% being singletons. The source material was CD8+ T cells from PBMCs. The origin of the receptors is a human donor with multiple sclerosis. The CDR3 runs from the conserved cysteine through the conserved F or W. Each record gives: CDR3 DNA, CDR3 protein, clone size, V gene, D gene, J gene. D genes are given only for firm matches. Clone size is not always given. Where it is, it says once, few, many or a class for expanded clones.

TGTGCCAGCAGTTACCGGCTAGCGGGTGGAGAGACCCAGTACTTC,CASSYRLAGGETQYF,NA,TRBV6-5,TRBD2,TRBJ2-5
TGTGCCTGGAGTGCGATGGGGCACACTGAAGCTTTCTTT,CAWSAMGHTEAFF,NA,TRBV30,NA,TRBJ1-1
TGTGCCAGCAGCTTCCTCAGGGGTTCCTACAATGAGCAGTTCTTC,CASSFLRGSYNEQFF,NA,TRBV7-2,NA,TRBJ2-1
TGTGCCAGCAGCACCGGACAGGGGGTAGTTCAGCCCCAGCATTTT,CASSTGQGVVQPQHF,NA,TRBV7-9,TRBD1,TRBJ1-5
TGTGCCATCAGTGGCGTCCGGGACAGGGACTACGAGCAGTACTTC,CAISGVRDRDYEQYF,NA,TRBV10-3,TRBD1,TRBJ2-7
TGTGCCAGCAGTGTCCCAGGGATGAACACTGAAGCTTTCTTT,CASSVPGMNTEAFF,once,TRBV2,NA,TRBJ1-1
TGTGCCATCAGTGAGTCGGCTAACTATCAGCCCCAGCATTTT,CAISESANYQPQHF,NA,TRBV10-3,NA,TRBJ1-5
TGCGCCAGCAGCTTGGACGCAGGGGGATACTACGAGCAGTACTTC,CASSLDAGGYYEQYF,NA,TRBV5-1,TRBD1,TRBJ2-7
TGCGCCAGCAGCGGGGGGACTAGCGGGATCTACGAGCAGTACTTC,CASSGGTSGIYEQYF,NA,TRBV5-1,TRBD2,TRBJ2-7
TGTGCCAGCAGCTTGGTTGCGGGTTTAGATACGCAGTATTTT,CASSLVAGLDTQYF,few,TRBV5-4,NA,TRBJ2-3